The 21 T cell receptor beta chains listed next were all sequenced from one sample in a study of shared clonotypes between healthy human individuals. Profiled with immunoSEQ multiplex PCR; TCRdb holds only in-frame clones, not every one. This table holds about 600,000 clones, more than 95% found once. Naive CD8 cells comprised CD45RO-negative, CCR7-positively selected cells, excluding terminally differentiated effector memory CD45RA+ cells. The sample comprised naive CD8+ T cells sorted from blood. Receptors originate from a man aged 25-45 years in good health.

The genes are TRBV9 and TRBJ2-4, with D unresolved. The CDR3 covers 16 residues. Germline V lookup: CDR1 SGDLS, CDR2 YYNGEE. V was trimmed by 0 bases and J by 0 bases, leaving 10 bases between them. The CDR3 DNA is TGTGCCAGCAGCGTAGATAACAGTGTAGCCAAAAACATTCAGTACTTC. Its protein product is CASSVDNSVAKNIQYF.

This chain joins TRBV7-9 and TRBJ2-1, with a possible D match to TRBD1 (6 bases). The length of the CDR3 is 15 residues. Germline V gene data show CDR1 as SEHNR and CDR2 as FQNEAQ (reference sequence). V was cut by 4 bases and J by 5 bases, with 15 bases left in between. The CDR3 DNA is TGTGCCAGCAGCTATAAACCGGGACACAACAATGAGCAGTTCTTC. This codes for CASSYKPGHNNEQFF. Full variable domain (outside the CDR3, taken from reference TRBV7-9 and TRBJ2-1): DTGVSQNPRHKITKRGQNVTFRCDPISEHNRLYWYRQTLGQGPEFLTYFQNEAQLEKSRLLSDRFSAERPKGSFSTLEIQRTEQGDSAMYLCASSYKPGHNNEQFFGPGTRLTVL.

The chain employs TRBV13 and TRBJ2-1, with D perhaps TRBD2 (6 bases). The V end lost 5 bases, the J end lost 3 bases, and 14 bases lay between the germline ends. CDR1 is PRHDT and CDR2 is FYEKMQ in the germline V gene (reference sequence). The CDR3 totals 15 residues. CDR3 protein: CASSAGLAYYNEQFF. The CDR3 DNA reads as TGTGCCAGCAGCGCGGGACTTGCGTACTACAATGAGCAGTTCTTC.

The rearrangement joins TRBV7-9 to TRBJ2-7; the match to TRBD2 covers 13 bases. V shed 5 bases, J shed 4 bases, and the junction held 5 bases outside the gene matches. The CDR3 runs to 15 residues. Germline CDR1 is SEHNR and CDR2 is FQNEAQ (reference sequence). The CDR3 DNA reads TGTGCCAGCAGCCCGACTAGCGGGGGGTCGTACGAGCAGTACTTC. It encodes CASSPTSGGSYEQYF.

This rearrangement joins TRBV7-9 to TRBJ1-2, with D possibly being TRBD1 (6 bases). Germline CDR1 and CDR2: SEHNR and FQNEAQ (reference sequence). The CDR3 has 14 residues. The ends were cut back, 2 bases at V and 2 bases at J, with 9 bases in the middle. Here the CDR3 DNA reads TGTGCCAGCAGCTTAACAGGGAGCAACTATGGCTACACCTTC. Its protein is CASSLTGSNYGYTF.

CDR3 DNA sequence: TGTGCCAGCAGCCCCCCGGGACTAGCGGGCAACAATGAGCAGTTCTTC. Protein: CASSPPGLAGNNEQFF. The chain couples TRBV11-2 to TRBJ2-1; 12 nucleotides align to TRBD2. The germline gives CDR1 SGHAT, CDR2 FQNNGV. This CDR3 spans 16 amino acids. The V segment lost 5 bases and the J segment 5 bases; nucleotides outside the gene matches: 7.

The V call is TRBV13, the J call TRBJ1-1; no clear D gene. The CDR3 is 15 residues long. Germline lookup yields CDR1 PRHDT and CDR2 FYEKMQ (reference sequence). V lost 4 bases to trimming and J lost 1 base, with 13 bases between them. The CDR3 DNA sequence: TGTGCCAGCAGCTACAGACCCGGCCCGAACACTGAAGCTTTCTTT. This gives the protein CASSYRPGPNTEAFF.

V and J are TRBV11-2 and TRBJ2-7; 8 bases fit TRBD1. CDR3 length equals 18 residues. Trimming at V came to 5 bases and at J to 5 bases, leaving 20 bases not matched to a gene. CDR1 is SGHAT and CDR2 is FQNNGV in the germline V gene. The DNA for the CDR3 is TGTGCCAGCAGCCTCAGAGGACAGGGAGGAATACTACTTGACGAGCAGTACTTC. Its protein product is CASSLRGQGGILLDEQYF.

The chain has TRBV5-1 and TRBJ1-1; unclear D gene. CDR3 length: 13 amino acids. Germline values: CDR1 SGHRS, CDR2 YFSETQ. V dropped 4 bases and J dropped 4 bases, with 11 bases sitting between them. The CDR3 DNA sequence: TGCGCCAGCAGCGTGGACTGGGGCACTGAAGCTTTCTTT. Protein sequence: CASSVDWGTEAFF.

In this sample, this clone turned up once. The chain links TRBV6-6 to TRBJ1-2, with D possibly being TRBD1 (5 bases). The CDR3 is 14 residues long. Germline V gives CDR1 MNHNY, CDR2 SVGAGI (reference sequence). V lost 3 bases and J lost 3, with 11 bases in between. The CDR3 loop reads CASSYQRQHYGYTF. The CDR3 nucleotides read TGTGCCAGCAGTTATCAGCGACAGCACTATGGCTACACCTTC.

The gene calls are TRBV19 and TRBJ2-1; 10 nucleotides align to TRBD2. V shed 5 bases, J shed 2 bases, and the junction held 9 bases outside the gene matches. Germline CDR1 LNHDA, CDR2 SQIVND (reference sequence). This CDR3 comprises 17 residues. In nucleotides, the CDR3 is TGTGCCAGTAGTCCGTACGGACTAGCGGCCGCCTACAATGAGCAGTTCTTC. This encodes CASSPYGLAAAYNEQFF.

The genes are TRBV27 and TRBJ2-1; D unclear. Germline V gene lookup returns CDR1 MNHEY and CDR2 SMNVEV (reference sequence). V lost 3 bases and J 5 bases, leaving 8 bases between the germline ends. The CDR3 is 13 amino acids. This CDR3 is CASSFSRDNEQFF. The CDR3, as DNA: TGTGCCAGCAGTTTTAGTAGAGACAATGAGCAGTTCTTC.

The chain uses TRBV30 and TRBJ2-7; 7 positions match TRBD1. The CDR3 loop spans 13 amino acids. V shed 4 bases and J 3 bases; nucleotides not matched to a gene: 6. Per the germline V gene, CDR1 is GTSNPN and CDR2 is SVGIG (reference sequence). In DNA form, the CDR3 reads TGTGCCTGGAATACAGGGGCGGACTACGAGCAGTACTTC. Its translation: CAWNTGADYEQYF.

The chain joins TRBV10-2 to TRBJ1-4; 9 bases line up with TRBD1. The CDR3 extends over 17 amino acids. V lost 7 bases to trimming and J lost 7 bases; unmatched junction nucleotides: 16. In germline, CDR1 is WSHSY, CDR2 SAAADI. The CDR3, as DNA: TGCGCCAGCACAGGCACCCCCGGAGGACAGGGGTCTGAAAAACTGTTTTTT. Its protein product is CASTGTPGGQGSEKLFF.

The V call is TRBV15, the J call TRBJ2-2; TRBD1 matches at 10 bases. Trimming cost V 1 base and J 7 bases; bases outside gene matches: 15. In germline, CDR1 is LNHNV, CDR2 YYDKDF (reference sequence). This CDR3 contains 19 residues. The CDR3 DNA sequence: TGTGCCACCAGCAGAGCCCCTACCCTTTGGACAGGGGGGGACGGGGAGCTGTTTTTT. Encoded protein: CATSRAPTLWTGGDGELFF.

Comment on this clone: One junction end disagrees with the germline gene, perhaps due to a read error. The CDR3 region is CASSLAGNEYNEQFF. The CDR3 DNA is TGTGCTAGCAGCTTAGCAGGTAACGAGTACAATGAGCAGTTCTTC. The chain employs TRBV7-7 and TRBJ2-1; D call uncertain. From germline, CDR1 is SSHAT and CDR2 FNYEAQ (reference sequence). This CDR3 region has 15 residues.

The V call is TRBV28, the J call TRBJ2-6, with D possibly TRBD2 on 5 matching bases. This CDR3 has 17 amino acids. The V end lost 2 bases, the J end lost 0 bases, and 11 bases lay between the germline ends. Germline values: CDR1 MDHEN, CDR2 SYDVKM. CDR3 residues: CASSLPWTDSGANVLTF. The CDR3 DNA is TGTGCCAGCAGTTTACCCTGGACTGACTCTGGGGCCAACGTCCTGACTTTC.

This sequence joins TRBV27 and TRBJ1-5; a weak D match, TRBD1 (5 bases). CDR3 length equals 12 residues. Germline V gene data show CDR1 as MNHEY and CDR2 as SMNVEV (reference sequence). Trimming cost V 6 bases and J 6 bases, with 9 bases left between them. For the CDR3, the DNA is TGTGCCAGCAGCACCGGGGGTCAGCCCCAGCATTTT. This gives the protein CASSTGGQPQHF.

Note on this clone: This specimen includes other DNA sequences encoding the same CDR3. The V and J genes are TRBV6-6 and TRBJ2-7, with 8 bases lining up with TRBD2. The germline CDR1 and CDR2 sequences are MNHNY and SVGAGI (reference sequence). This CDR3 contains 13 residues. Trimming took 5 bases from V and 3 from J; bases not matched to a gene: 3. CDR3 protein: CASSAGGGYEQYF. As DNA, the CDR3 is TGTGCCAGCAGTGCCGGGGGGGGCTACGAGCAGTACTTC.

The chain couples TRBV7-8 to TRBJ2-7; TRBD2 is a possible D gene (7 bases). Deletions cut 3 bases from V and 0 bases from J, with 12 bases between. The CDR3 covers 15 residues. Per the germline V gene, CDR1 is SGHVS and CDR2 is FQNEAQ. CDR3 coding DNA: TGTGCCAGCAGCTTTGGGAGGGGGGGCTCCTACGAGCAGTACTTC. Encoded protein: CASSFGRGGSYEQYF.

The chain employs TRBV6-5 and TRBJ1-4; D is perhaps TRBD1 (5 bases). Germline loops: CDR1 MNHEY, CDR2 SVGAGI. Trimming pared 0 bases from V and 8 bases from J, leaving 13 bases between. The CDR3 covers 15 residues. The CDR3 coding sequence is TGTGCCAGCAGTTACTCGACAGCAGTAAGGGAAAAACTGTTTTTT. Translating it yields CASSYSTAVREKLFF.